This T cell receptor beta chain was observed in a study of spatial heterogeneity in lung cancer (dated by TCRdb to the late 2010s). With regard to the full study: Beta-chain transcripts were consistently detected in greater numbers than alpha-chain transcripts, which likely reflected higher beta-chain transcript abundance. In the raw uncorrected reads, each unique combination of TCR and UMI appeared more than ten times on average. TCR alpha and beta repertoires were quantitatively compared across multiple tumor regions, matched nontumor lung and blood in non-small cell lung cancer. Both alpha and beta chains were TCR-sequenced in approximately 200 tumor regions, approximately 68 matched nontumor lung samples and around 50 PBMC samples obtained at surgery. TCR repertoire features were related to nonsynonymous mutation counts determined by whole-exome sequencing of tumor tissue.

Broad study findings and their caveats: Ubiquitous expanded tumor TCRs were found in blood more often at tumor resection than at routine follow-up. Confirming at a functional level the hypothesis that regional TCRs recognize regional mutations was considered to require additional single-cell paired TCR alpha and beta sequencing.

This clonotype was counted a few times. Its antigen is still unknown. Base quality data are lacking; no much larger clone is found one base away. The intended sense of this specimen's time point label: sample taken at primary tumor resection. Samples were obtained from 72 patients with early-stage, untreated non-small cell lung cancer from the lung TRACERx cohort. TCR sequencing used whole RNA extracted from tumor and nontumor lung tissue, or from cryopreserved PBMC samples, without cell sorting. A patient was chosen for TCR sequencing only when enough RNA was available from at least two tumor regions. There are 14 amino acids in the CDR3, from cysteine to phenylalanine inclusive. The read is trimmed to its CDR3 DNA, 42 bases read in frame from base 1. The germline V gene supplies CDR1 SGHDT and CDR2 YYEEEE. The junction carries 9 bases between V and J, which are trimmed by 0 bases and 3 bases respectively.

The method was 5' RACE. TCRdb names NextSeq 500 as the instrument used. To allow correction of PCR and sequencing errors, the TCR library protocol tagged every TCR cDNA molecule with a unique molecular identifier. The source study handled its data this way. TCR identification, UMI-based error correction and CDR3 extraction were performed with Decombinator tools. Expanded TCRs were defined as those above a frequency of 2 per 1,000, corresponding to the top 1% of the tumor frequency distribution. Rényi diversity was computed with the R vegan package after subsampling each repertoire 100 times to 5,000 TCRs. CDR3 similarity networks were built from amino acid triplet string-kernel similarity, with CDR3s being connected when pairwise similarity was above 0.82. TCRdb's own reprocessing of the public reads used fastp at Q25 and MiXCR and kept productive beta chains. Each entry merges the rows of one CDR3 protein and shows their most common DNA and genes. In this record, the V and J calls reflect TCRdb's handling and not the investigators' own analysis. The table for this sample lists about 44,000 distinct CDR3 sequences; around 15% of them were counted only once. The top ten constitute 56% of the sample.

This chain is built from TRBV5-6 and TRBJ1-1; D gene: possibly TRBD1, on 5 matching bases. This receptor was identified in a male donor with early-stage non-small cell lung cancer. Material: PBMCs, obtained at surgery. In nucleotides, the sequence is TGTGCCAGCAGCTTGGATTACAGGTACACTGAAGCTTTCTTT. Its amino acids are CASSLDYRYTEAFF.